This TCR beta chain was sequenced during a study of cytomegalovirus exposure and HLA in healthy donors. Notes on the study in general: In vitro testing confirmed a few CMV-associated chains as specific for CMV antigens.

Remarks on this clone: No antigen is known for it.

Per germline, CDR1 SGHAT and CDR2 FQNNGV. There are 11 residues in the CDR3. V was clipped by 5 bases and J by 7 bases, with 8 bases between them. Some clones are missing from TCRdb's copy, which holds only in-frame ones; the method was immunoSEQ multiplex PCR. There are about 110,000 clones in the sample; about nine tenths occur only once, and 1.9% lies in the top ten. The TCR was taken from a woman under 30 in good health and CMV-seronegative. The sequenced material came from PBMCs. The rearrangement joins TRBV11-2 to TRBJ1-2, with D hard to call. The CDR3 spells CASSRVSGYTF. DNA of the CDR3: TGTGCCAGCAGCCGAGTATCTGGCTACACCTTC.